These 31 T cell receptor beta chains share one sample of origin, sequenced in a study of chemoradiotherapy in HPV16-positive cancers. Data came from immunoSEQ multiplex PCR; TCRdb stores just in-frame clones and leaves some out. The profile shows 2,500 to 3,000 clones, approximately 90% of them singletons. This specimen was tumor tissue, taken from a patient who underwent chemoradiotherapy. These receptors were obtained from a human donor with HPV-associated anogenital cancer.

This clone has just one count. J is TRBJ2-7 and V is TRBV27; 9 bases are a match to TRBD1. The CDR3 is 14 amino acids. Per the germline V gene, CDR1 is MNHEY and CDR2 is SMNVEV (reference sequence). J gave up 3 bases and V 6 bases, and 6 bases lay outside the gene matches. CDR3 amino acids: CASSPSDRGYEQYF. The CDR3 DNA is TGTGCCAGCAGCCCTTCGGACAGGGGCTACGAGCAGTACTTC.

The chain has TRBV27 and TRBJ1-2, with TRBD1 matching over 8 bases. There are 14 residues in the CDR3. CDR1 MNHEY and CDR2 SMNVEV come from the germline V gene (reference sequence). V trimming: 5 bases; J trimming: 6 bases; junction bases outside the gene matches: 8. The CDR3 nucleotides read TGTGCCAGCAGTATTTCAGGGGGCGGCAATGGCTACACCTTC. The encoded protein is CASSISGGGNGYTF.

The chain recombines TRBV5-1 with TRBJ2-5; D is unresolved. Per germline, CDR1 SGHRS and CDR2 YFSETQ. CDR3 length: 13 residues. Trimming cost V 4 bases and J 5 bases, with 12 bases left between them. The CDR3, as DNA: TGCGCCAGCAGCCTCAACCTGGGGGAGACCCAGTACTTC. The encoded protein is CASSLNLGETQYF.

This chain connects TRBV11-2 to TRBJ2-1; 8 positions match TRBD2. V shed 0 bases and J 15 bases; nucleotides not matched to a gene: 10. This CDR3 is built from 14 residues. In germline, CDR1 is SGHAT, CDR2 FQNNGV. The DNA for the CDR3 is TGTGCCAGCAGCTTAGAATCCGTCAGCGGGAGTGTGTTCTTC. Its translation: CASSLESVSGSVFF.

The V gene is TRBV9, the J gene TRBJ1-4, with 7 bases lining up with TRBD1. Trimming took 8 bases from V and 7 from J; bases not matched to a gene: 8. CDR1 SGDLS and CDR2 YYNGEE come from the germline V gene. The CDR3 is 13 amino acids. This chain's CDR3 is CASQGQVSEKLFF. The CDR3 coding sequence is TGTGCCAGTCAAGGACAGGTTTCTGAAAAACTGTTTTTT. Complete variable domain (other parts from reference TRBV9 and TRBJ1-4): DSGVTQTPKHLITATGQRVTLRCSPRSGDLSVYWYQQSLDQGLQFLIQYYNGEERAKGNILERFSAQQFPDLHSELNLSSLELGDSALYFCASQGQVSEKLFFGSGTQLSVL.

CDR3 sequence: CASSERTGPGELFF. In DNA form, the CDR3 reads TGTGCCAGCAGTGAAAGGACAGGTCCCGGGGAGCTGTTTTTT. The chain links TRBV6-5 to TRBJ2-2; 7 bases align to TRBD1. The CDR3 consists of 14 residues. Germline CDR1 reads MNHEY; CDR2 reads SVGAGI. The J segment lost 6 bases and the V segment lost 5 bases, leaving 6 bases of the junction unmatched.

The V and J genes are TRBV27 and TRBJ1-2; D is ambiguous. The CDR3 contains 13 residues. Germline CDR1 is MNHEY and CDR2 is SMNVEV (reference sequence). Trimming removed 5 bases at V and 8 bases at J, with 15 bases between. The CDR3 protein is CASSTGPLRGYTF. DNA for the CDR3: TGTGCCAGCAGTACCGGCCCTCTCCGAGGCTACACCTTC.

This clone was seen only once. The rearrangement links TRBV7-2 to TRBJ2-2; TRBD2 matches 9 bases. J lost 3 bases, V lost 5 bases, and 7 bases had no gene match. The germline gives CDR1 SGHTA, CDR2 FQGNSA. The CDR3 loop spans 16 amino acids. The CDR3 protein is CASSQGTSRHTGELFF. In DNA, the CDR3 is TGTGCCAGCAGCCAAGGGACTAGCCGACACACCGGGGAGCTGTTTTTT.

CDR3: CASSIHAGSQPQHF. CDR3 in DNA: TGTGCCAGTAGTATTCACGCGGGATCCCAGCCCCAGCATTTT. The genes are TRBV19 and TRBJ1-5; unclear D gene. V lost 3 bases to trimming and J lost 7 bases, with 13 bases between them. The CDR3 has 14 residues. Germline CDR1 is LNHDA and CDR2 is SQIVND (reference sequence). The whole variable domain, filled in from reference TRBV19 and TRBJ1-5, reads DGGITQSPKYLFRKEGQNVTLSCEQNLNHDAMYWYRQDPGQGLRLIYYSQIVNDFQKGDIAEGYSVSREKKESFPLTVTSAQKNPTAFYLCASSIHAGSQPQHFGDGTRLSIL.

The gene calls are TRBV11-3 and TRBJ1-3; 9 nucleotides agree with TRBD1. J gave up 2 bases and V 5 bases, and 4 bases lay outside the gene matches. This CDR3 comprises 15 residues. Looked up from germline, CDR1 is SGHNT and CDR2 is YENEEA. In nucleotides, the CDR3 is TGTGCCAGCAGCCCGGGACAGGGACCTGGAAACACCATATATTTT. Protein product: CASSPGQGPGNTIYF.

The chain couples TRBV30 to TRBJ1-6; a weak D match, TRBD1 (5 bases). Looked up from germline, CDR1 is GTSNPN and CDR2 is SVGIG (reference sequence). This CDR3 comprises 12 residues. The V and J ends lost 1 base and 9 bases respectively, with 7 bases between them. The CDR3 bases are TGTGCCTGGAGTGCCAGGGCTTCACCCCTCCACTTT. Protein sequence: CAWSARASPLHF.

This clone has a single count. The V call is TRBV5-1, the J call TRBJ1-5, with 7 nucleotides matching TRBD1. This CDR3 region has 16 residues. Unmatched junction bases numbered 17, after V lost 5 bases and J lost 9 bases. The germline V gene has CDR1 SGHRS and CDR2 YFSETQ. The CDR3 region is CASSVQGTAEGRPQHF. CDR3 in DNA: TGCGCCAGCAGTGTTCAAGGGACAGCCGAGGGGCGGCCCCAGCATTTT.

This chain joins TRBV27 and TRBJ2-7; D not certain. Germline loops: CDR1 MNHEY, CDR2 SMNVEV (reference sequence). The CDR3 extends over 13 amino acids. Trimming pared 8 bases from V and 6 bases from J, leaving 17 bases between. The CDR3 loop reads CASPQPVVREQYF. DNA for the CDR3: TGTGCCAGCCCCCAACCTGTCGTCCGCGAGCAGTACTTC.

The chain is built from TRBV5-1 and TRBJ2-6; D gene unclear. Germline V gene sequence: CDR1 SGHRS, CDR2 YFSETQ. Trimming shortened V by 4 bases and J by 0 bases, and 5 bases separated the two germline ends. This CDR3 contains 14 residues. The CDR3 sequence: CASSQFSGANVLTF. CDR3 DNA: TGCGCCAGCAGCCAGTTCTCTGGGGCCAACGTCCTGACTTTC.

This clone was seen a single time. The chain links TRBV27 to TRBJ2-2, with TRBD2 as a possible D gene (5 bases). The V end was cut by 6 bases, the J end by 0 bases, with 14 bases between. The CDR3 contains 16 residues. Germline V CDR1 and CDR2: MNHEY, SMNVEV (reference sequence). The CDR3 DNA sequence: TGTGCCAGCAGACCCCGGGATCCCTCGAACACCGGGGAGCTGTTTTTT. Translation gives CASRPRDPSNTGELFF.

The chain links TRBV7-4 to TRBJ2-1; 9 nucleotides line up with TRBD2. Germline lookup yields CDR1 SGHVT and CDR2 SQSDAQ. V shed 6 bases, J shed 1 base, and the junction held 19 bases outside the gene matches. The CDR3 is 20 residues long. CDR3 protein: CASSVTGRAGGPKSYNEQFF. Here the CDR3 DNA reads TGTGCCAGCAGTGTTACAGGGAGGGCGGGAGGGCCGAAATCCTACAATGAGCAGTTCTTC.

This clone was picked up one time. The rearrangement uses TRBV21-1 and TRBJ2-3; the table's D call TRBD1 went unverified against the DNA. TRBV21-1 is a pseudogene. The CDR3 is 14 residues long. CDR3 sequence: CASFHRVNTDTQYF. The CDR3 nucleotides are TGTGCCAGTTTCCACAGGGTTAACACAGATACGCAGTATTTT.

This chain uses TRBV29-1 with TRBJ1-1, with no clear D. CDR1 SQVTM and CDR2 ANQGSEA come from the germline V gene. The CDR3 has 11 residues. Trimming stripped 4 bases from V and 1 base from J, with 4 bases between. CDR3 in DNA: TGCAGCGTTGGACAGAACACTGAAGCTTTCTTT. Its translation: CSVGQNTEAFF.

The rearrangement uses TRBV9 and TRBJ1-1; 9 bases map to TRBD1. Losses at the gene ends were 3 bases for V and 3 bases for J; bases not matched to a gene: 6. Germline-derived CDR1 and CDR2 are SGDLS and YYNGEE. There are 15 residues in the CDR3. The CDR3 DNA sequence: TGTGCCAGCAGCGGGGCGACAGGGGGATACACTGAAGCTTTCTTT. This translates into CASSGATGGYTEAFF.

In this sample, this clone turned up once. The chain recombines TRBV5-5 with TRBJ2-7; 10 bases map to TRBD2. Unmatched junction bases numbered 5, after V lost 4 bases and J lost 1 base. The CDR3 is 15 residues long. In germline, CDR1 is SGHKS, CDR2 YYEKEE (reference sequence). The CDR3 DNA reads as TGTGCCAGCAGCGGTACTAGCGGGATTTCCTACGAGCAGTACTTC. Its protein product is CASSGTSGISYEQYF.

The V gene is TRBV11-2, the J gene TRBJ2-1; D perhaps matches TRBD1 (5 bases). Germline lookup yields CDR1 SGHAT and CDR2 FQNNGV. V was trimmed by 3 bases and J by 0 bases, leaving 9 bases between them. CDR3 length: 15 residues. CDR3 in amino acids: CASSLGGASYNEQFF. The CDR3 DNA sequence: TGTGCCAGCAGCTTGGGTGGGGCCTCCTACAATGAGCAGTTCTTC.

This chain joins TRBV30 and TRBJ2-5; D is uncertain. The CDR3 contains 13 residues. V shed 0 bases and J shed 4 bases, with 9 bases lying between them. Germline CDR1 GTSNPN, CDR2 SVGIG (reference sequence). The CDR3 here is CAWSVTGRETQYF. The CDR3 DNA follows: TGTGCCTGGAGTGTAACCGGTCGAGAGACCCAGTACTTC.

The chain couples TRBV5-4 to TRBJ2-3; 15 positions agree with TRBD2. Germline trimming cut 5 bases from V and 3 bases from J; bases unmatched to any gene: 10. This CDR3 comprises 18 residues. Germline values: CDR1 SGHNT, CDR2 YYREEE (reference sequence). CDR3 DNA: TGTGCCAGCAGTTTCGGGACTAGCGGGGGGTCCAGGACAGATACGCAGTATTTT. Translating gives CASSFGTSGGSRTDTQYF.

This clone is labeled as large. The chain uses TRBV25-1 and TRBJ1-2; 8 nucleotides align to TRBD1. V lost 1 base and J lost 6; bases outside the gene matches: 10. The CDR3 covers 16 residues. The V gene's germline CDR1 is MGHDK and CDR2 SYGVNS. The CDR3: CASSEWGQEEGNGYTF. The CDR3 coding sequence is TGTGCCAGCAGTGAATGGGGACAGGAAGAAGGGAATGGCTACACCTTC.

This clone appeared a single time. Here the CDR3 DNA reads TGTGCCAGCAGCGCGCGGGACAGGACCCGGGCTGGGGCCAACGTCCTGACTTTC. Its protein is CASSARDRTRAGANVLTF. The genes are TRBV9 and TRBJ2-6, with 8 bases matching TRBD1. The ends lost 3 bases at V and 2 bases at J; junction bases unmatched: 10. Germline V CDR1 and CDR2: SGDLS, YYNGEE. The CDR3 runs to 18 residues.

The chain combines TRBV5-5 with TRBJ1-2; D unclear. Per germline, CDR1 SGHKS and CDR2 YYEKEE (reference sequence). V was cut by 3 bases and J by 3 bases, with 18 bases left in between. This CDR3 has 16 amino acids. CDR3: CASSSTSRSSDYGYTF. In DNA, the CDR3 is TGTGCCAGCAGCTCAACCAGTAGGAGCTCTGACTATGGCTACACCTTC.

The chain has TRBV7-2 and TRBJ1-2, with 9 bases matching TRBD1. V shed 7 bases, J shed 5 bases, and the junction held 5 bases outside the gene matches. This CDR3 comprises 13 residues. Germline values: CDR1 SGHTA, CDR2 FQGNSA. CDR3 protein: CASTLQGAYGYTF. The CDR3 bases are TGTGCCAGCACTCTACAGGGGGCGTATGGCTACACCTTC.

The chain is built from TRBV20-1 and TRBJ2-5; 7 nucleotides align to TRBD1. The CDR3 is made up of 11 amino acids. Germline CDR1 reads DFQATT; CDR2 reads SNEGSKA (reference sequence). V lost 8 bases and J lost 1; bases outside the gene matches: 1. In DNA, the CDR3 is TGCAGTCGACAGGGCCAAGAGACCCAGTACTTC. Protein sequence: CSRQGQETQYF.

The gene calls are TRBV5-1 and TRBJ2-2; 9 bases align to TRBD2. Per germline, CDR1 SGHRS and CDR2 YFSETQ. This CDR3 has 16 residues. The J segment lost 5 bases and the V segment lost 0 bases, leaving 5 bases of the junction unmatched. As DNA, the CDR3 is TGCGCCAGCAGCTTGGCCGGTCTAGCGGGGACCGGGGAGCTGTTTTTT. Translating gives CASSLAGLAGTGELFF.

This clone was counted once. The rearrangement joins TRBV2 to TRBJ2-7; no definite D call. The germline V gene has CDR1 SNHLY and CDR2 FYNNEI. Trimming cost V 6 bases and J 7 bases, with 13 bases left between them. The CDR3 totals 12 residues. The DNA of the CDR3 is TGTGCCAGCAGGACCGCCCTGGGAGAGCAGTACTTC. Residues: CASRTALGEQYF.

This chain connects TRBV27 to TRBJ1-2, with D possibly TRBD1 on 6 matching bases. The germline CDR1 and CDR2 sequences are MNHEY and SMNVEV (reference sequence). The CDR3 has 15 residues. Trimming removed 2 bases at V and 5 bases at J, with 15 bases between. Here the CDR3 reads CASSLVGQGHYGYTF. The CDR3 DNA reads as TGTGCCAGCAGTTTAGTAGGGCAGGGGCATTATGGCTACACCTTC.